The 24 T cell receptor beta chains in this list originate from one sample, sequenced in a study of blood T cell repertoires in COVID-19 (dated by TCRdb to about 2020). Preparation of the library involved the immunoSEQ multiplex PCR assay. TCRdb holds this immuneACCESS table with in-frame rearrangements only. Some clones are missing; in checked studies, unresolved V genes explain under half, and the rest has no known cause. Here the sample has roughly 190,000 clones; 87% occur a single time. 3% to 4.5% of the sample goes to the ten largest clones. Sequenced input: peripheral blood. The receptors were gathered from a man aged 18 to 30 with active or convalescent COVID-19.

V gene TRBV5-1 combines with J gene TRBJ1-6; D unclear. CDR1 is SGHRS, CDR2 YFSETQ, per germline. Trimming shortened V by 4 bases and J by 6 bases, and 11 bases separated the two germline ends. The CDR3 spans 14 residues. The CDR3 protein is CASSLDFPNSPLHF. CDR3 nucleotides: TGCGCCAGCAGCCTGGACTTTCCTAATTCACCCCTCCACTTT.

In this sample, this clone turned up a few times. This sequence joins TRBV11-2 and TRBJ1-6; D unclear. V dropped 5 bases and J dropped 15 bases, with 14 bases sitting between them. Germline values: CDR1 SGHAT, CDR2 FQNNGV. The CDR3 has 12 amino acids. The CDR3 DNA reads as TGTGCCAGCAGCCCCCGGGGTGTCCTCCTCCACTTT. Residues: CASSPRGVLLHF.

This clone has a handful of counts. The genes are TRBV28 and TRBJ1-3; D is unresolved. V lost 8 bases, J lost 0 bases, and 11 bases lay in between. Germline V gives CDR1 MDHEN, CDR2 SYDVKM. The CDR3 length is 14 residues. For the CDR3, the DNA is TGTGCCAGCGCGGCCTCTTACTCTGGAAACACCATATATTTT. Protein sequence: CASAASYSGNTIYF.

The V gene is TRBV11-2, the J gene TRBJ1-1; D uncertain. This CDR3 has 15 amino acids. Germline V gene data show CDR1 as SGHAT and CDR2 as FQNNGV. V lost 5 bases, J lost 0 bases, and 13 bases lay in between. CDR3 loop: CASSPWAAMNTEAFF. In DNA form, the CDR3 reads TGTGCCAGCAGCCCCTGGGCAGCAATGAACACTGAAGCTTTCTTT.

This clone was observed once. CDR3 sequence reads: CATSDGGEGQPQHF. Here the CDR3 DNA reads TGTGCCACCAGTGACGGGGGAGAGGGTCAGCCCCAGCATTTT. The chain uses TRBV24-1 and TRBJ1-5; maybe TRBD1 (5 bases). The CDR3 sequence is 14 residues long. The germline V gene has CDR1 KGHDR and CDR2 SFDVKD. V lost 4 bases to trimming and J lost 6 bases, with 12 bases between them.

The chain links TRBV5-1 to TRBJ2-7; no clear D gene. V was trimmed by 0 bases and J by 3 bases, leaving 7 bases between them. Germline values: CDR1 SGHRS, CDR2 YFSETQ. This CDR3 is built from 13 residues. The DNA of the CDR3 is TGCGCCAGCAGCTTGGGGGCGATCTACGAGCAGTACTTC. Protein: CASSLGAIYEQYF. Full variable domain (outside the CDR3, taken from reference TRBV5-1 and TRBJ2-7): KAGVTQTPRYLIKTRGQQVTLSCSPISGHRSVSWYQQTPGQGLQFLFEYFSETQRNKGNFPGRFSGRQFSNSRSEMNVSTLELGDSALYLCASSLGAIYEQYFGPGTRLTVT.

This clone was found once. V usage is TRBV9 and J usage is TRBJ1-4; unclear D gene. This CDR3 comprises 15 residues. The V and J ends lost 3 bases and 8 bases respectively, with 17 bases between them. CDR1 and CDR2 (germline): SGDLS, YYNGEE. CDR3 residues: CASSATPGAREKLFF. The DNA of the CDR3 is TGTGCCAGCAGCGCTACCCCGGGAGCTAGGGAAAAACTGTTTTTT.

CDR3 DNA: TGTGCCAGCAGCCCATCCGGGACAAATAATCAGCCCCAGCATTTT. Its translation is CASSPSGTNNQPQHF. The chain carries TRBV2 and TRBJ1-5; possible D gene TRBD1, 6 bases. V gave up 6 bases and J gave up 4 bases, with 16 bases separating them. Germline CDR1 SNHLY, CDR2 FYNNEI. This CDR3 has 15 residues.

A remark on this clone: Other nucleotide sequences from this sample produce the same CDR3. The CDR3 region is CASRTGGYGYTF. CDR3 nucleotide sequence: TGTGCCAGCCGAACAGGGGGCTATGGCTACACCTTC. V gene TRBV27 combines with J gene TRBJ1-2; the match to TRBD1 covers 8 bases. V lost 8 bases to trimming and J lost 4 bases; unmatched junction nucleotides: 3. The germline V gene encodes CDR1 MNHEY and CDR2 SMNVEV (reference sequence). The CDR3 runs 12 residues.

The gene calls are TRBV2 and TRBJ2-5; tentatively, D is TRBD2 (6 bases). CDR1 SNHLY and CDR2 FYNNEI come from the germline V gene. This CDR3 has 13 residues. V was shortened by 3 bases and J by 7 bases, with 12 bases between the two germline ends. For the CDR3, the DNA is TGTGCCAGCAGTGAGTCGGAGGGCGGGACCCAGTACTTC. Translated: CASSESEGGTQYF. Full variable domain (outside the CDR3, taken from reference TRBV2 and TRBJ2-5): EPEVTQTPSHQVTQMGQEVILRCVPISNHLYFYWYRQILGQKVEFLVSFYNNEISEKSEIFDDQFSVERPDGSNFTLKIRSTKLEDSAMYFCASSESEGGTQYFGPGTRLLVL.

The chain links TRBV5-1 to TRBJ1-5; D gene ambiguous. Trimming left V 3 bases short and J 0 bases short, with 10 bases between. CDR3 length: 15 amino acids. Germline V gene data show CDR1 as SGHRS and CDR2 as YFSETQ. CDR3: CASSSAGDSNQPQHF. The DNA for the CDR3 is TGCGCCAGCAGCTCGGCGGGAGATAGCAATCAGCCCCAGCATTTT.

The genes are TRBV19 and TRBJ2-1; TRBD2 agrees at 14 bases. In germline, CDR1 is LNHDA, CDR2 SQIVND (reference sequence). This CDR3 is built from 18 residues. The V and J ends lost 5 bases and 0 bases, in that order; junction bases with no gene match: 6. This CDR3 is CASSPGTSGSGSYNEQFF. The CDR3 region has the DNA TGTGCCAGTAGTCCAGGGACTAGCGGGAGTGGCTCCTACAATGAGCAGTTCTTC.

This clone was seen only a few times. V and J are TRBV6-2 or TRBV6-3 and TRBJ1-1, with D unclear. In germline, CDR1 is MNHEY, CDR2 SVGEGT. V gave up 7 bases and J gave up 4 bases, with 16 bases separating them. This CDR3 is built from 14 residues. The CDR3 DNA reads TGTGCCAGCACCCCCACGGGGTTTGGCACTGAAGCTTTCTTT. This encodes CASTPTGFGTEAFF.

The chain carries TRBV19 and TRBJ1-3; 7 bases map to TRBD1. The germline CDR1 and CDR2 sequences are LNHDA and SQIVND (reference sequence). V lost 6 bases, J lost 4 bases, and 3 bases stayed unmatched. The CDR3 totals 13 residues. The CDR3 sequence is CASRGTAGNTIYF. CDR3 DNA: TGTGCCAGTAGGGGGACAGCCGGAAACACCATATATTTT.

V gene TRBV3-1 (or the pseudogene TRBV3-2) combines with J gene TRBJ2-5; D perhaps matches TRBD1 (6 bases). From germline, CDR1 is LGHDT and CDR2 YNNKEL (reference sequence). CDR3 size: 17 residues. The V and J ends lost 1 base and 3 bases respectively, with 18 bases between them. CDR3 DNA sequence: TGTGCCAGCAGCCAAGTTGATTCCTGGCAGGGGAAAGAGACCCAGTACTTC. It codes for CASSQVDSWQGKETQYF.

The gene calls are TRBV24-1 and TRBJ2-3, with D perhaps TRBD2 (5 bases). This CDR3 is 16 amino acids long. Germline V gene sequence: CDR1 KGHDR, CDR2 SFDVKD. V gave up 1 base and J gave up 2 bases, with 12 bases separating them. The CDR3 region has the DNA TGTGCCACCAGTGATTTTGAGGGCTCGCCCACAGATACGCAGTATTTT. It is translated as CATSDFEGSPTDTQYF.

The V and J genes are TRBV24-1 and TRBJ1-2; D may be TRBD1 (5 bases). This CDR3 comprises 17 residues. Trimming removed 2 bases from V and 0 bases from J, with 15 bases in between. Per the germline V gene, CDR1 is KGHDR and CDR2 is SFDVKD. CDR3 residues: CATSDSGEWGPNYGYTF. Here the CDR3 DNA reads TGTGCCACCAGTGATTCGGGGGAATGGGGCCCTAACTATGGCTACACCTTC.

The chain recombines TRBV6-4 with TRBJ2-1, with a tentative D call TRBD2 (6 bases). Trimming removed 0 bases at V and 4 bases at J, with 16 bases between. This CDR3 contains 17 residues. Germline lookup yields CDR1 MRHNA and CDR2 SNTAGT. This CDR3 is CASSDSASARFYNEQFF. Written as DNA, the CDR3 is TGTGCCAGCAGTGACTCTGCTAGCGCCAGATTTTACAATGAGCAGTTCTTC.

The genes are TRBV25-1 and TRBJ1-2; unclear D gene. Germline V gives CDR1 MGHDK, CDR2 SYGVNS. CDR3 size: 14 residues. V was clipped by 0 bases and J by 6 bases, with 11 bases between them. CDR3 nucleotide sequence: TGTGCCAGCAGTGAATACCCGCAGAACGATGGCTACACCTTC. Encoded protein: CASSEYPQNDGYTF.

The V and J genes are TRBV9 and TRBJ2-5, with 7 bases lining up with TRBD1. The CDR3 is made up of 14 amino acids. V dropped 0 bases and J dropped 3; count of bases not matched to a gene: 2. CDR1 is SGDLS, CDR2 YYNGEE, per germline. This chain's CDR3 is CASSVEGGKETQYF. The CDR3 DNA reads TGTGCCAGCAGCGTAGAAGGGGGCAAAGAGACCCAGTACTTC.

This chain connects TRBV11-3 to TRBJ1-4, with D uncertain. Trimming removed 5 bases from V and 8 bases from J, with 18 bases in between. Per the germline V gene, CDR1 is SGHNT and CDR2 is YENEEA. The CDR3 contains 15 residues. The CDR3 DNA follows: TGTGCCAGCAGCCCAACCCGTTCGCAACGGGAAAAACTGTTTTTT. This gives the protein CASSPTRSQREKLFF.

The chain links TRBV11-2 to TRBJ2-7, with D perhaps TRBD1 (6 bases). The CDR3 sequence is 15 residues long. Germline assignment: CDR1 SGHAT and CDR2 FQNNGV. V lost 6 bases and J 2 bases, leaving 17 bases between the germline ends. The CDR3 sequence is CASRISGTKAYEQYF. CDR3 nucleotides: TGTGCCAGCAGGATTTCCGGGACAAAGGCCTACGAGCAGTACTTC.

The chain couples TRBV2 to TRBJ1-2; tentative D call: TRBD1 (6 bases). The CDR3 sequence is 17 residues long. Trimming removed 0 bases from V and 8 bases from J, with 22 bases in between. CDR1 and CDR2 from the germline V gene are SNHLY and FYNNEI. The CDR3 DNA sequence: TGTGCCAGCAGTGAAGCGCCCTACGGGGGGGCTCGGGAGGGCTACACCTTC. It encodes CASSEAPYGGAREGYTF.

The rearrangement uses TRBV3-1 (or the pseudogene TRBV3-2) and TRBJ2-3; a weak D match, TRBD1 (6 bases). The germline V and J ends were trimmed by 2 bases and 0 bases, with 18 bases remaining between them. Germline V gene sequence: CDR1 LGHDT, CDR2 YNNKEL (reference sequence). The CDR3 runs 18 residues. CDR3 DNA sequence: TGTGCCAGCAGCCAAAGATGGGGTGGGGGCTCTAGCACAGATACGCAGTATTTT. It translates to CASSQRWGGGSSTDTQYF.